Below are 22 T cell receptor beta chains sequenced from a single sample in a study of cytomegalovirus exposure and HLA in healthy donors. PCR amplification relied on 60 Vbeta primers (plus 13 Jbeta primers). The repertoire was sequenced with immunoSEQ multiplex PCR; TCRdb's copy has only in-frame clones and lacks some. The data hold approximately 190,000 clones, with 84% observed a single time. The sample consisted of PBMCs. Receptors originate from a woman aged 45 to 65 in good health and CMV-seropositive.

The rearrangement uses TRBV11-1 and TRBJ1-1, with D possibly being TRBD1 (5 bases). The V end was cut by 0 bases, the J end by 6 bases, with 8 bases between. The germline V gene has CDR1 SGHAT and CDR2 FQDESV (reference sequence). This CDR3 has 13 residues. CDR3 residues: CASSLAGRAEAFF. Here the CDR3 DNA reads TGTGCCAGCAGCTTAGCGGGGCGCGCTGAAGCTTTCTTT.

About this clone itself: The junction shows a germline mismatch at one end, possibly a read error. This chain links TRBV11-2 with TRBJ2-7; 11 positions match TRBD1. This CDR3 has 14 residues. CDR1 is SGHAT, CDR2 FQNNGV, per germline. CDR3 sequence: CASSHGTGGYEQYF. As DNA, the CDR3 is TGCGCCAGCAGCCACGGGACAGGGGGCTACGAGCAGTACTTC.

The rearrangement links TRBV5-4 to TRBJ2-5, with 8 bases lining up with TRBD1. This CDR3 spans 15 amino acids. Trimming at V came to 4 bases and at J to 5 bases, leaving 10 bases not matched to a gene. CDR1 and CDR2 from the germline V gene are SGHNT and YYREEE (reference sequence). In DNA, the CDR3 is TGTGCCAGCAGCCCGCCGGCAGGGGGCGCGGAGACCCAGTACTTC. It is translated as CASSPPAGGAETQYF.

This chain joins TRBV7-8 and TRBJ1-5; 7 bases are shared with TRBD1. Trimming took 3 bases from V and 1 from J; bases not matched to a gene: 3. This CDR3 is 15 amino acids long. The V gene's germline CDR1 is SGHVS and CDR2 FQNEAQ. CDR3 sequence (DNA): TGTGCCAGCAGCTTTCAGGGGGGAAGCAATCAGCCCCAGCATTTT. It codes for CASSFQGGSNQPQHF.

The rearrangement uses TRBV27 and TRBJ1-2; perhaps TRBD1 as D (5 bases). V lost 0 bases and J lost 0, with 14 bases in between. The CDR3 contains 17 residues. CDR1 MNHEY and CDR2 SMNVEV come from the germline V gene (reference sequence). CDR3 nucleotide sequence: TGTGCCAGCAGTTTATCGGGTGGACACCGTACTAACTATGGCTACACCTTC. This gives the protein CASSLSGGHRTNYGYTF.

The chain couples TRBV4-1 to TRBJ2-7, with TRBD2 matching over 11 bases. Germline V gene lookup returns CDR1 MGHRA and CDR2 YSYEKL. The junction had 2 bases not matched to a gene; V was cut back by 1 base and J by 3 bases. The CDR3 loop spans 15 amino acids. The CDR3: CASSQGTSGFYEQYF. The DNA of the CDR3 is TGCGCCAGCAGCCAAGGGACTAGCGGGTTCTACGAGCAGTACTTC.

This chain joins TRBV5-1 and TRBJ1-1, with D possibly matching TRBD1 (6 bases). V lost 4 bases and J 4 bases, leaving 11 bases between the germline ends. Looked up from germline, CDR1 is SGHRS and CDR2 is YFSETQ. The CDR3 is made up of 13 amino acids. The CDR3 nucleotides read TGCGCCAGCAGCGCCTCAGGGGTCACTGAAGCTTTCTTT. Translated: CASSASGVTEAFF.

For the CDR3, the DNA is TGTGCCAGCAGCCACATCACAGATACGCAGTATTTT. Translation gives CASSHITDTQYF. This rearrangement joins TRBV6-1 to TRBJ2-3; D remains ambiguous. This CDR3 is built from 12 residues. Germline CDR1 and CDR2: MNHNS and SASEGT. Trimming left V 6 bases short and J 2 bases short, with 6 bases between.

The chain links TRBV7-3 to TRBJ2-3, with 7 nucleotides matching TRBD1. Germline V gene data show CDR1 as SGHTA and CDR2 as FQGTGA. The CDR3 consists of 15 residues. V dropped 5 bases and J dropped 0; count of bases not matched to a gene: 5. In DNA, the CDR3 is TGTGCCAGCAGCAGGGGACAGCCTAGCACAGATACGCAGTATTTT. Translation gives CASSRGQPSTDTQYF.

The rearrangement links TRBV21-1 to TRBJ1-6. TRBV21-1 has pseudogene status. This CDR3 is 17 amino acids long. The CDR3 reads CASSNREEGSYNSPLHF. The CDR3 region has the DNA TGTGCCAGCAGCAACAGGGAGGAAGGCTCCTATAATTCACCCCTCCACTTT.

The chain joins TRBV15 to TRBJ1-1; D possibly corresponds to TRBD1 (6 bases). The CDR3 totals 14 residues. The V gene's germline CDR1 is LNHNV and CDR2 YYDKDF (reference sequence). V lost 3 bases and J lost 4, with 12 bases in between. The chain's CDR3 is CATSRRGSGTEAFF. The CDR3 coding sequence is TGTGCCACCAGCAGGAGGGGGTCGGGCACTGAAGCTTTCTTT.

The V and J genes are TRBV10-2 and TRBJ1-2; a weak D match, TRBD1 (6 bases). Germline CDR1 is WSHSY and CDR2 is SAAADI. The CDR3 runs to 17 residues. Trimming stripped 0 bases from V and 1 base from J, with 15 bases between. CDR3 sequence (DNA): TGCGCCAGCAGTGAGTCGACCTCGGGCAGGGGTAACTATGGCTACACCTTC. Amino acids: CASSESTSGRGNYGYTF.

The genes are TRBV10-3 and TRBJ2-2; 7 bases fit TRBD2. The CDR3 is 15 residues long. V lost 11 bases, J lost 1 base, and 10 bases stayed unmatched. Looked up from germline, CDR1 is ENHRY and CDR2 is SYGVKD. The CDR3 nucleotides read TGTGCCCTCCGGGGGGAGGCGGTGAACACCGGGGAGCTGTTTTTT. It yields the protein CALRGEAVNTGELFF.

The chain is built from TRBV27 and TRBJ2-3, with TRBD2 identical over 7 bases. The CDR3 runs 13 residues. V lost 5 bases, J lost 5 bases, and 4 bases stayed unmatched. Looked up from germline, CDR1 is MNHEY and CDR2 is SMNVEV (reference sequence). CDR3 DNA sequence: TGTGCCAGCAGTCGCGGGAGTATAGATACGCAGTATTTT. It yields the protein CASSRGSIDTQYF.

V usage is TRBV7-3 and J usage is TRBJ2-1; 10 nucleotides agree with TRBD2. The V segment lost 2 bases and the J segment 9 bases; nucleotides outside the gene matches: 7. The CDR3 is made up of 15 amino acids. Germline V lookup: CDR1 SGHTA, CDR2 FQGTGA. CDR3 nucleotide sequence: TGTGCCAGCAGCTTACAAGCGGGGGGGCAGGGTGAGCAGTTCTTC. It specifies CASSLQAGGQGEQFF.

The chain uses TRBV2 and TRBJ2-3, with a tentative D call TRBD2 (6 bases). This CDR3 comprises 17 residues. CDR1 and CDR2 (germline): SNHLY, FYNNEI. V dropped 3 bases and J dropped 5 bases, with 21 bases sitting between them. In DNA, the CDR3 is TGTGCCAGCAGTGATTGGAGCGGACCCTCGGAGGGAGATACGCAGTATTTT. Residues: CASSDWSGPSEGDTQYF.

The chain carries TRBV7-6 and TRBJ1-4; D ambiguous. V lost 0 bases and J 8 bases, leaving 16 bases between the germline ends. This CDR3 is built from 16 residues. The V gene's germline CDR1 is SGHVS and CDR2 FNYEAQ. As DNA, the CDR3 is TGTGCCAGCAGCTTAGCGGCGGGGTTTGGTTGGGAAAAACTGTTTTTT. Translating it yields CASSLAAGFGWEKLFF.

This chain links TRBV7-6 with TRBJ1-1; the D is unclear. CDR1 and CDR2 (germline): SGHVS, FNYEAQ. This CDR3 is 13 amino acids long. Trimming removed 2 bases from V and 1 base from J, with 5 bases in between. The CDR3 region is CASSLYKNTEAFF. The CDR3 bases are TGTGCCAGCAGCTTATACAAGAACACTGAAGCTTTCTTT.

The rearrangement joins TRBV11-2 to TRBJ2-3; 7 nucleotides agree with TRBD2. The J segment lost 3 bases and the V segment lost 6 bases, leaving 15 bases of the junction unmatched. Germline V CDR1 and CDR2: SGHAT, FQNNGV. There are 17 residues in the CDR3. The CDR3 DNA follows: TGTGCCAGCAGTCCCCGTCGCGGGGGAGCCTTAACAGATACGCAGTATTTT. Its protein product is CASSPRRGGALTDTQYF.

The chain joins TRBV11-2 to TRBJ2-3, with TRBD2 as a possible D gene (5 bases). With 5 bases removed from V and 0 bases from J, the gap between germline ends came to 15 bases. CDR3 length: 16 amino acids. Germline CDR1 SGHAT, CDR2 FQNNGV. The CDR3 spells CASSLGLASSTDTQYF. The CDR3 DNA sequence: TGTGCCAGCAGCCTTGGACTGGCCTCTAGCACAGATACGCAGTATTTT.

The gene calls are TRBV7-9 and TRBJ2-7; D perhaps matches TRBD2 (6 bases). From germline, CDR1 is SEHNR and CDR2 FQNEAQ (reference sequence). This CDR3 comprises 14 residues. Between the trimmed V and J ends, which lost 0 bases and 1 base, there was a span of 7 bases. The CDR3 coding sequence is TGTGCCAGCAGCTTAGCGGGACTGTCCTACGAGCAGTACTTC. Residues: CASSLAGLSYEQYF.

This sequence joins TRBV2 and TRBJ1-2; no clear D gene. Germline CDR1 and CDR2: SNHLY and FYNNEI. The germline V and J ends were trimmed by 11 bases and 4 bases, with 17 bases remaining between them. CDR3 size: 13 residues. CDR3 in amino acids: CAGLGRDSYGYTF. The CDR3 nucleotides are TGTGCCGGCCTTGGGAGGGATTCCTATGGCTACACCTTC.